This entry lists 20 T cell receptor beta chains sequenced from one sample in a study of low-dose radiotherapy and immunotherapy resistance in tumors. This sample's time point: after trial treatment. The treatment is: LDRT plus nivolumab, ipilimumab, low-dose cyclophosphamide and aspirin (RACIN trial). With TRAV- and TRBV-specific primers, first-strand cDNA was made, covering the alpha and beta chains. With a constant-region primer and a V-primer adapter, TCRs were subjected to about 20 PCR cycles of amplification. TCRdb re-derived calls from the reads in MiXCR, one entry per CDR3 protein. The repertoire holds 95,000 to 100,000 distinct CDR3 sequences, with less than 25% as singletons. Sequencing was performed on PBMCs, taken after low-dose radiotherapy plus immunotherapy. These receptors were taken from a male donor with prostate cancer.

This clonotype showed up just once. Germline and junction disagree at one end, which may indicate a read error. The chain couples TRBV6-2 or TRBV6-3 to TRBJ2-3, with no clear D. The germline V gene encodes CDR1 MNHEY and CDR2 SVGEGT. This CDR3 has 11 amino acids. CDR3 nucleotides: TGTGACAGCAGCCACACAGATATGCAGTATTTT. Its protein product is CDSSHTDMQYF.

This clonotype was counted many times. The chain couples TRBV19 to TRBJ1-5, with 7 bases identical to TRBD1. Germline trimming cut 2 bases from V and 0 bases from J; bases unmatched to any gene: 10. Germline V gene sequence: CDR1 LNHDA, CDR2 SQIVND (reference sequence). The CDR3 extends over 18 amino acids. The CDR3 protein is CASSISAGGLSSNQPQHF. The CDR3 bases are TGTGCCAGTAGTATATCGGCAGGGGGGCTCTCTAGCAATCAGCCCCAGCATTTT.

The rearrangement links TRBV4-3 to TRBJ2-7; 8 bases are a match to TRBD1. The CDR3 contains 15 residues. CDR1 and CDR2 (germline): LGHNA, YSLEER. Losses at the gene ends were 2 bases for V and 4 bases for J; bases not matched to a gene: 7. The CDR3 DNA follows: TGCGCCAGCAGCCAAAGGGGACAGGCTTTGTACGAGCAGTACTTC. Translated: CASSQRGQALYEQYF.

Ten or more counts support this clonotype. The chain links TRBV20-1 to TRBJ2-7, with D maybe TRBD2 (6 bases). CDR3 size: 13 residues. Deletions cut 3 bases from V and 4 bases from J, with 13 bases between. Germline V CDR1 and CDR2: DFQATT, SNEGSKA (reference sequence). The CDR3 protein is CSASGGTLYEQYF. In DNA form, the CDR3 reads TGCAGTGCTAGCGGGGGAACCCTTTACGAGCAGTACTTC.

This clonotype was counted between two and nine times. Just one base apart from a much larger clone, this may be a read error. The genes are TRBV6-2 or TRBV6-3 and TRBJ2-5, with D possibly matching TRBD2 (5 bases). This CDR3 has 14 amino acids. CDR1 and CDR2 (germline): MNHEY, SVGEGT. This chain's CDR3 is CASKRGGYQETLYF. The CDR3 region has the DNA TGTGCCAGCAAAAGAGGCGGGTACCAAGAGACCCTGTACTTC.

This clonotype was detected ten times or more. This chain links TRBV6-1 with TRBJ2-7, with a possible D match to TRBD2 (6 bases). The CDR3 loop spans 15 amino acids. V dropped 0 bases and J dropped 3 bases, with 12 bases sitting between them. Germline V CDR1 and CDR2: MNHNS, SASEGT. The CDR3 loop is CASSEAGPGVYEQYF. DNA of the CDR3: TGTGCCAGCAGTGAAGCAGGCCCGGGGGTCTACGAGCAGTACTTC.

This clonotype appeared many times. The chain carries TRBV7-2 and TRBJ2-3; 11 bases agree with TRBD2. Germline V CDR1 and CDR2: SGHTA, FQGNSA. The CDR3 consists of 15 residues. The trim removed 4 bases at V and 3 bases at J, leaving 3 bases unmatched. This CDR3 is CASSYTSGGTDTQYF. The CDR3 bases are TGTGCCAGCAGCTACACTAGCGGGGGTACAGATACGCAGTATTTT.

At least ten counts were recorded for this clonotype. The chain recombines TRBV6-1 with TRBJ2-5, with 7 bases fitting TRBD1. The CDR3 is 16 amino acids. V was clipped by 0 bases and J by 2 bases; unmatched bases: 6. Germline V gene data show CDR1 as MNHNS and CDR2 as SASEGT. This CDR3 is CASSEAGPRGQETQYF. For the CDR3, the DNA is TGTGCCAGCAGTGAAGCCGGACCCAGGGGGCAAGAGACCCAGTACTTC.

This clonotype was observed at least ten times. The V and J genes are TRBV9 and TRBJ2-1; D remains unclear. CDR1 is SGDLS, CDR2 YYNGEE, per germline. The CDR3 sequence is 11 residues long. The V end lost 1 base, the J end lost 8 bases, and 4 bases lay between the germline ends. Written as DNA, the CDR3 is TGTGCCAGCAGCGTAACCTATGAGCAGTTCTTC. It encodes CASSVTYEQFF.

This clonotype was seen many times. This chain uses TRBV29-1 with TRBJ2-7; the D is unclear. The CDR3 runs 13 residues. The germline CDR1 and CDR2 sequences are SQVTM and ANQGSEA. Trimming removed 4 bases from V and 3 bases from J, with 13 bases in between. This chain's CDR3 is CSVGRSGSYEQYF. CDR3 coding DNA: TGCAGCGTTGGTCGTTCAGGAAGCTACGAGCAGTACTTC.

With respect to this clonotype: A read error is likely here: a far larger clone is one base away. The chain joins TRBV6-9 to TRBJ2-1; D possibly corresponds to TRBD2 (6 bases). Germline V gene data show CDR1 as MNHGY and CDR2 as SVAAGI. This CDR3 region has 16 residues. CDR3 nucleotides: TGCGCCACGAATGCAGTGGGTGACTGTCGGAGGGGTGAGCAGTTCTTC. It specifies CATNAVGDCRRGEQFF.

As concerns this clonotype: This likely came from a read error, as a far larger clone is one base away. This sequence joins TRBV4-3 and TRBJ2-4; D possibly matches TRBD1 or TRBD2 (6 bases each). Germline assignment: CDR1 LGHNA and CDR2 YSLEER. There are 15 residues in the CDR3. CDR3 region: CAISQDRSEGGIQYF. The CDR3 DNA reads as TGCGCCATCAGCCAAGATCGGAGCGAGGGGGGCATTCAGTACTTC.

This clonotype was recorded at least ten times. The chain combines TRBV3-1 with TRBJ2-1, with no clear D. Germline lookup yields CDR1 LGHDT and CDR2 YNNKEL (reference sequence). Trimming pared 4 bases from V and 9 bases from J, leaving 7 bases between. The CDR3 has 11 amino acids. CDR3 region: CASSLLGEQFF. The CDR3 nucleotides are TGTGCCAGCAGCCTTCTTGGTGAGCAGTTCTTC.

The chain links TRBV20-1 to TRBJ2-3, with 9 nucleotides matching TRBD1. The germline CDR1 and CDR2 sequences are DFQATT and SNEGSKA (reference sequence). The length of the CDR3 is 15 residues. Trimming took 1 base from V and 3 from J; bases not matched to a gene: 5. In DNA form, the CDR3 reads TGCAGTGCTAGAGGGGGACAGGGTGGAACAGATACGCAGTATTTT. Its translation: CSARGGQGGTDTQYF.

For this clonotype: One junction end does not reproduce the germline sequence, and a read error may be involved. The chain carries TRBV30 and TRBJ2-5, with a weak D call TRBD2 (6 bases). The length of the CDR3 is 14 residues. Germline CDR1 reads GTSNPN; CDR2 reads SVGIG (reference sequence). In DNA, the CDR3 is TGTGCCTGGAGTGGCGGACTACAACAAGAGGCCCAGTACTTC. Amino acid sequence: CAWSGGLQQEAQYF.

On this clonotype: It is likely a read error: a sequence one base away is far more abundant. The chain joins TRBV1 to TRBJ2-2; the table's D call TRBD2 went unverified against the DNA. TRBV1 is classified as a pseudogene. The CDR3 is made up of 20 amino acids. The chain's CDR3 is CASSQDLGLAGGPTTGELFF. CDR3 coding DNA: TGTGCCAGCAGCCAAGATCTAGGACTAGCGGGGGGGCCGACCACCGGGGAGCTGTTTTTT.

In this sample, this clonotype turned up a few times. The chain has TRBV5-6 and TRBJ2-3; weak D call: TRBD1 (5 bases). V lost 3 bases and J 4 bases, leaving 12 bases between the germline ends. This CDR3 has 14 amino acids. The germline V gene has CDR1 SGHDT and CDR2 YYEEEE. The CDR3 region is CASSSTSGSDTQYF. CDR3 bases: TGTGCCAGCAGCTCGACCTCAGGGTCAGATACGCAGTATTTT.

This clonotype was found a few times. The CDR3 coding sequence is TGTGCTAGTGGTTTGCCGCCGAGCTATGGCTACACCTTC. Amino acid sequence: CASGLPPSYGYTF. The chain uses TRBV12-5 and TRBJ1-2; D not resolved. Germline-derived CDR1 and CDR2 are LGHNT and FRNRAP. V was shortened by 2 bases and J by 4 bases, with 8 bases between the two germline ends. This CDR3 comprises 13 residues.

This clonotype has a count of ten or more. The chain is built from TRBV6-8 and TRBJ2-5; 7 bases are shared with TRBD1. Germline V lookup: CDR1 MNHGY, CDR2 SAAAGT. With 6 bases clipped from V and 9 bases from J, the junction kept 13 bases outside the gene matches. This CDR3 has 14 amino acids. CDR3 in amino acids: CASRLGTASLAQYF. Here the CDR3 DNA reads TGTGCCAGCAGGCTGGGGACAGCCAGTTTGGCCCAGTACTTC.

Many counts were recorded for this clonotype. This rearrangement joins TRBV11-2 to TRBJ2-3; D is ambiguous. Germline V lookup: CDR1 SGHAT, CDR2 FQNNGV. Trimming took off 0 bases at V and 2 bases at J, with 6 bases between the two ends. The CDR3 sequence is 14 residues long. The CDR3 reads CASSLDRFTDTQYF. CDR3 in DNA: TGTGCCAGCAGCTTAGACCGGTTCACAGATACGCAGTATTTT.